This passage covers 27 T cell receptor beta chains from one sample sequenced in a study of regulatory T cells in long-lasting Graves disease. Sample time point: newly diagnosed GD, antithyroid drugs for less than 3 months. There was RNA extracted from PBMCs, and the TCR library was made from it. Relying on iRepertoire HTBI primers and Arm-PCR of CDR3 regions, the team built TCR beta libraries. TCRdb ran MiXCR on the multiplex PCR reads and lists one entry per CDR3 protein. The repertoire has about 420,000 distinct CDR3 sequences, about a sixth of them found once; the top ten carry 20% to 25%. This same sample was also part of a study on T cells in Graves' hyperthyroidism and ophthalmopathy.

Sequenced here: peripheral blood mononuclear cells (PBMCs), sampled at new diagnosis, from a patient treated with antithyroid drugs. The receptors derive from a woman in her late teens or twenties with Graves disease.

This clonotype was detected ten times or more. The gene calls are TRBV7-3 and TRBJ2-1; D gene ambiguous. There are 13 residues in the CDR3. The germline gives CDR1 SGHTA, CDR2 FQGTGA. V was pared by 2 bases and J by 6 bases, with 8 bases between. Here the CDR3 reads CASSLVASNEQFF. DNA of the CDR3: TGTGCCAGCAGCTTAGTTGCCAGCAATGAGCAGTTCTTC.

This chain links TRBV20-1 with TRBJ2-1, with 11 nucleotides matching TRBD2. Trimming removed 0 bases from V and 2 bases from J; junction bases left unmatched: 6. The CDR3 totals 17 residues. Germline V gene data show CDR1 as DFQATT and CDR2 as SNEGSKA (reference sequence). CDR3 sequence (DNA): TGCAGTGCTAGAGATCCGTCGACTAGCGGGGCCTACAATGAGCAGTTCTTC. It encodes CSARDPSTSGAYNEQFF.

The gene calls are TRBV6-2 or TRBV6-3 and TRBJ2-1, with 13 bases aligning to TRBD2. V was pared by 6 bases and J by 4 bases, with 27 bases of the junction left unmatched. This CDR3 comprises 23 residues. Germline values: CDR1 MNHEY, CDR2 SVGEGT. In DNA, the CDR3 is TGTGCCAGCAGCCACCTGGTTGAACCCCTCCCCCCGGGACTAGCGGGACCTTACAATGAGCAGTTCTTC. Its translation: CASSHLVEPLPPGLAGPYNEQFF.

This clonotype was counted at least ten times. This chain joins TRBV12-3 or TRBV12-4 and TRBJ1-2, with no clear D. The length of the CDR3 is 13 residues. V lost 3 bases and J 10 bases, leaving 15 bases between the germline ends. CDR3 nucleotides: TGTGCCAGCAGTTTGGCAGGCGTTCGCCCCTACACCTTC. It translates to CASSLAGVRPYTF.

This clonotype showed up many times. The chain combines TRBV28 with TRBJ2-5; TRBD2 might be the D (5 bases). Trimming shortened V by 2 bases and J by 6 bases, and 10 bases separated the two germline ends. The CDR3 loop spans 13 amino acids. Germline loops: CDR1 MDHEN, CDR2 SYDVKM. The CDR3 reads CASSLLAVQTQYF. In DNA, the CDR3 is TGTGCCAGCAGTTTACTAGCCGTACAGACCCAGTACTTC.

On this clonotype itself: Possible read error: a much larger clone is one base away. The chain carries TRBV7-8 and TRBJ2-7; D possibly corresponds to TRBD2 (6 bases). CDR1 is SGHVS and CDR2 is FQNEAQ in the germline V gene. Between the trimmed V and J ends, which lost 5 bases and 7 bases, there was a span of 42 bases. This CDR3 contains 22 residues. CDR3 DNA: TGTGCCAGCAGCCAAGTCCAGCCCGATATCGAGGGAGGCTCGTACTCCTACAATGAGCAGTACTTC. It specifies CASSQVQPDIEGGSYSYNEQYF.

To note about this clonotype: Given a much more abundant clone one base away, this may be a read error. The CDR3 nucleotides read TGTGCCAGCAGCGTAGGGACAGGGGACTATGGCTACGCCTTC. It yields the protein CASSVGTGDYGYAF. The V call is TRBV9, the J call TRBJ1-2, with 9 bases that match TRBD1. CDR3 length: 14 residues. Germline CDR1 is SGDLS and CDR2 is YYNGEE.

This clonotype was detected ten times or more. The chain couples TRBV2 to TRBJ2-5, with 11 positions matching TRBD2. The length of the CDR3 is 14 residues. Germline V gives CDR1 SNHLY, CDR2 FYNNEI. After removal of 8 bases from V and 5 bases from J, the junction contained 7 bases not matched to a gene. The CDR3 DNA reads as TGTGCCAGCCAACTAGCGGGAGTAGGGGAGACCCAGTACTTC. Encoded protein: CASQLAGVGETQYF.

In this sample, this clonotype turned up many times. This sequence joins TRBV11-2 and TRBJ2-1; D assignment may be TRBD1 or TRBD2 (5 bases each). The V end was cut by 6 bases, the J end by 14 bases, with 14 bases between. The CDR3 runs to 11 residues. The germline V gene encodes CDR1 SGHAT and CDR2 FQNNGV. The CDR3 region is CASRNPGPEFF. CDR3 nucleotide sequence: TGTGCCAGCAGAAATCCGGGGCCGGAGTTCTTC.

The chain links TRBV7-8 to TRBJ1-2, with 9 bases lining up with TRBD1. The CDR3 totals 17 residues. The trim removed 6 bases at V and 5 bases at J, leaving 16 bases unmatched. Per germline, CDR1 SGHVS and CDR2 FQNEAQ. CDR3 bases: TGTGCCAGCAGTAGTCCCGGGACAGGGACTCGAGATTATGGCTACACCTTC. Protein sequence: CASSSPGTGTRDYGYTF.

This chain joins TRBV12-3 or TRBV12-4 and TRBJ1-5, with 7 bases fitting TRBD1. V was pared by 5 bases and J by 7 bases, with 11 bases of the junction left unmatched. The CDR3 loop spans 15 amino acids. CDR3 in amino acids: CASSPRHRGGQPQHF. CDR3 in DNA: TGTGCCAGCAGTCCCCGTCACAGGGGAGGCCAGCCCCAGCATTTT.

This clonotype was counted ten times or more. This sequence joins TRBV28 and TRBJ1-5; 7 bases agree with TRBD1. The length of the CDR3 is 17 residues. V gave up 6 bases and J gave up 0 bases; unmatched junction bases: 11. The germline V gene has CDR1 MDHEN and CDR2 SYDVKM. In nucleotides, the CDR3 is TGTGCCAGCAGCCTCATAGGGGGCGCGCATAGCAATCAGCCCCAGCATTTT. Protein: CASSLIGGAHSNQPQHF.

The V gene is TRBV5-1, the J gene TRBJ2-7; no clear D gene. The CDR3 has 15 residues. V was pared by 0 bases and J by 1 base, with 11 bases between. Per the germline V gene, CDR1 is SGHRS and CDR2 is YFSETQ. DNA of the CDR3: TGCGCCAGCAGCTTGGATCTGTCTAATTCCTACGAGCAGTACTTC. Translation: CASSLDLSNSYEQYF.

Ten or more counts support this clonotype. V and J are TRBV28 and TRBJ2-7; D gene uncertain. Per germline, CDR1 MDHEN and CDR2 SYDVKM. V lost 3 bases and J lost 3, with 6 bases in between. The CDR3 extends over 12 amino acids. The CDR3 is CASSFYFYEQYF. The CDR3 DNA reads TGTGCCAGCAGTTTCTACTTCTACGAGCAGTACTTC.

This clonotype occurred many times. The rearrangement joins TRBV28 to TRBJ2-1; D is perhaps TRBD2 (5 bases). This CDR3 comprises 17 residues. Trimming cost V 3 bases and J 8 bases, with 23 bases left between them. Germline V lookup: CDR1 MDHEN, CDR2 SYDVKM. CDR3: CASSFKSDLALRDEQFF. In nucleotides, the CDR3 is TGTGCCAGCAGTTTTAAGAGTGATCTAGCTTTACGCGATGAGCAGTTCTTC.

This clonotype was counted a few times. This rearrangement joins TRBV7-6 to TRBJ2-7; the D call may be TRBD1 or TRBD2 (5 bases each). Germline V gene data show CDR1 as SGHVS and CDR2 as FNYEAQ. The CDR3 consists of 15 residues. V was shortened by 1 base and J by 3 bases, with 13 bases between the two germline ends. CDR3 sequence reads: CASSLDGRESYEQYF. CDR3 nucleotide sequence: TGTGCCAGCAGCTTAGATGGCAGGGAGAGCTACGAGCAGTACTTC.

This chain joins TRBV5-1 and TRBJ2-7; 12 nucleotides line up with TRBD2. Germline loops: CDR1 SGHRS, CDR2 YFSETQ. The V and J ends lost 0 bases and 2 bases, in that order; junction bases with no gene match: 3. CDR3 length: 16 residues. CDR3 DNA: TGCGCCAGCAGCTTGGGTCTAGCGGGGGGGGCCTACGAGCAGTACTTC. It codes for CASSLGLAGGAYEQYF.

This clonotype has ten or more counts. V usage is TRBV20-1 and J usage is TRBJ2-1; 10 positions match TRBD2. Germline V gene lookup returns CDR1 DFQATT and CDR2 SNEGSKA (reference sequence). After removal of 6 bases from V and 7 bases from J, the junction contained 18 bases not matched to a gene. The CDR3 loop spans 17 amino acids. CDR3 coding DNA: TGCAGTGCAGAGCTCCGGAAACTAGCGGGAATGTCTAATGAGCAGTTCTTC. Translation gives CSAELRKLAGMSNEQFF.

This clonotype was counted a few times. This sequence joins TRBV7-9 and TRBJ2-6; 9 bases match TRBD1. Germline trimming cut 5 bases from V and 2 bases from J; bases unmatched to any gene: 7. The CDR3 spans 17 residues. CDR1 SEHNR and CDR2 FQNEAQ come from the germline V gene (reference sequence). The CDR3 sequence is CASSPRDRVPGANVLTF. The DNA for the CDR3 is TGTGCCAGCAGCCCTCGGGACAGGGTCCCTGGGGCCAACGTCCTGACTTTC.

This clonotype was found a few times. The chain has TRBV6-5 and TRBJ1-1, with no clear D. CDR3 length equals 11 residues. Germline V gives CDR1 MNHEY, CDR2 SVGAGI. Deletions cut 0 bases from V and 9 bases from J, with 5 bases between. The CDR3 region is CASSYSGKAFF. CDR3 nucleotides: TGTGCCAGCAGTTACTCGGGAAAAGCTTTCTTT.

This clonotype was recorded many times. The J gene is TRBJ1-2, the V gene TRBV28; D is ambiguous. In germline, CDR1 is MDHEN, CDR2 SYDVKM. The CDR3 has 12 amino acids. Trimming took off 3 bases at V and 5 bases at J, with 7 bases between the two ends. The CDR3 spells CASSFVSYGYTF. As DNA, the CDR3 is TGTGCCAGCAGTTTTGTCTCATATGGCTACACCTTC.

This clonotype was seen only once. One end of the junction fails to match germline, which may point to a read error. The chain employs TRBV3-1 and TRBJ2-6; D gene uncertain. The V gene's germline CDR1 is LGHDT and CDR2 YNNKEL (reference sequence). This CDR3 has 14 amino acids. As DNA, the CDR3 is TGTACCAGCAGCCTCCCGACTGGGGCCAACGTCCTGACTTTC. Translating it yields CTSSLPTGANVLTF.

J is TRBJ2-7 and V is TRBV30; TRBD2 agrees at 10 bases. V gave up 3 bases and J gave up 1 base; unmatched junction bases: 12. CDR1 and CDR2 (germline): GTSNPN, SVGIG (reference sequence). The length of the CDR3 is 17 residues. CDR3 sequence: CAWREGDGLADSYEQYF. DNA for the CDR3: TGTGCCTGGAGGGAGGGAGACGGACTAGCGGATTCCTACGAGCAGTACTTC.

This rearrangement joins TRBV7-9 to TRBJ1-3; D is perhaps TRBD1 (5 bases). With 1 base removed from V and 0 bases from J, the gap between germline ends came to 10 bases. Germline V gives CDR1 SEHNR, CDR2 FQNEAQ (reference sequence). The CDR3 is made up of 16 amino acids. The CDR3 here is CASSLGQGRSGNTIYF. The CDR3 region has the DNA TGTGCCAGCAGCTTAGGTCAGGGTCGCTCTGGAAACACCATATATTTT.

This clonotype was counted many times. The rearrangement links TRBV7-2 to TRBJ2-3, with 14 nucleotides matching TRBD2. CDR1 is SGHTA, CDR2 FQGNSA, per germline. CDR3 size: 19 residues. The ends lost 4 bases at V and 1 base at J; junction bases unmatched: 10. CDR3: CASSSSGLAGAGRTDTQYF. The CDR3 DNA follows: TGTGCCAGCAGCTCCTCGGGACTAGCGGGAGCGGGACGCACAGATACGCAGTATTTT. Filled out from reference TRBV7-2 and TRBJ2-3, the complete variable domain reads GAGVSQSPSNKVTEKGKDVELRCDPISGHTALYWYRQSLGQGLEFLIYFQGNSAPDKSGLPSDRFSAERTGGSVSTLTIQRTQQEDSAVYLCASSSSGLAGAGRTDTQYFGPGTRLTVL.

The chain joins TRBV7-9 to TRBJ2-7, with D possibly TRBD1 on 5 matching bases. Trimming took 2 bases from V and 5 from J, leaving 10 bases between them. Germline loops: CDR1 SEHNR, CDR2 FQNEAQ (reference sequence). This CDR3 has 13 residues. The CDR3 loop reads CASSLQGFHEQYF. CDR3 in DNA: TGTGCCAGCAGCTTACAGGGTTTCCACGAGCAGTACTTC.

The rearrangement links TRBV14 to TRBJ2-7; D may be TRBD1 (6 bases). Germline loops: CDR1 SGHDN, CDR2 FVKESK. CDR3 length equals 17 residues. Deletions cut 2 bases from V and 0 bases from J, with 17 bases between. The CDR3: CASSQLQWTESSYEQYF. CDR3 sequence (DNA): TGTGCCAGCAGCCAACTTCAATGGACAGAAAGCTCCTACGAGCAGTACTTC.